This T cell receptor (beta chain) came from a study of T-cell memory formation after mild COVID-19. Overall study context: TCR clusters were mostly confined to one donor each. Study-level results: Memory sampled before infection contained some responding clones, suggesting cross-reactive memory joined.

The CDR3 runs to 15 residues. V shed 3 bases and J shed 5 bases, with 17 bases lying between them. The germline V gene has CDR1 SGHRS and CDR2 YFSETQ. In regard to this clonotype: Antigen: not known.

TCRdb analysed the 5' RACE reads with MiXCR anew, one entry per CDR3 protein. Among 250,000 or so distinct CDR3 sequences, roughly 18% were seen once, and the ten largest hold roughly 23%. The V and J genes are TRBV5-1 and TRBJ1-2; no definite D call. The clonotype comes from a man younger than 35 who had mild COVID-19 (a few samples of this study predate the infection). Cell type and time point are not known. The sequencing input was PBMCs or a T cell subset sorted from them (not recorded which). The CDR3 bases are TGCGCCAGCAGCTCCACGTATGGGTTGGCATATGGCTACACCTTC. Protein sequence: CASSSTYGLAYGYTF.